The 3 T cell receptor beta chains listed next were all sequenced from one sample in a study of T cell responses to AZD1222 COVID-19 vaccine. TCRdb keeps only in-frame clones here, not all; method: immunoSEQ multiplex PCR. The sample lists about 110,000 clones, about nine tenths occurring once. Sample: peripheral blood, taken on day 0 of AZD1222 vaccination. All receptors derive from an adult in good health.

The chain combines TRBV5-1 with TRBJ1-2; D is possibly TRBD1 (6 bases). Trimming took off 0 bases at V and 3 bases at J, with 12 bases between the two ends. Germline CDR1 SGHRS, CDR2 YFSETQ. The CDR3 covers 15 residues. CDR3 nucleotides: TGCGCCAGCAGCTTGGTGCCAGGGGACGACTATGGCTACACCTTC. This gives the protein CASSLVPGDDYGYTF. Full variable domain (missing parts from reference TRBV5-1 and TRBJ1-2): KAGVTQTPRYLIKTRGQQVTLSCSPISGHRSVSWYQQTPGQGLQFLFEYFSETQRNKGNFPGRFSGRQFSNSRSEMNVSTLELGDSALYLCASSLVPGDDYGYTFGSGTRLTVV.

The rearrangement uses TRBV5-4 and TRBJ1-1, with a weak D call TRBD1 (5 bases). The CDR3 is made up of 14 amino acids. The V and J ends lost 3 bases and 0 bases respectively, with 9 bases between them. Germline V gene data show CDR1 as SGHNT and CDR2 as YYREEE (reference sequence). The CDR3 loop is CASSSQGLNTEAFF. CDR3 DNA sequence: TGTGCCAGCAGCTCGCAGGGATTGAACACTGAAGCTTTCTTT.

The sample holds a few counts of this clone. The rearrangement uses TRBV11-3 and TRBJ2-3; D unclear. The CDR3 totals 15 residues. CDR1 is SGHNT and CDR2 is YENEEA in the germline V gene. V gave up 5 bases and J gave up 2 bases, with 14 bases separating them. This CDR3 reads CASSPGGGPTDTQYF. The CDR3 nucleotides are TGTGCCAGCAGCCCAGGCGGCGGACCCACAGATACGCAGTATTTT.